Listed below are T cell receptor beta chains from one sample, sequenced in a study of memory CD8 T cells in hepatitis C reinfection. Clones were read by immunoSEQ multiplex PCR, and TCRdb kept only the in-frame ones, dropping some. Among tens of thousands of clones, 88% were seen once, and the ten largest hold roughly 1.2%. Sequenced sample: naive CD8+ T cells sorted from blood. The source of these receptors is a man aged 18 to 29 with hepatitis C virus infection. Both conserved end residues are part of each CDR3. A D gene is named only where the DNA matches it firmly. Expanded clones get a size class; other rows say once, few or many, or leave the size out.

>TRBJ2-2|TRBV7-9|TRBD1|.
CATNRGLTGELFF
TGTGCCACCAACAGGGGGCTTACCGGGGAGCTGTTTTTT
>TRBJ2-1|TRBV29-1|TRBD2|.
CSARLAGDNEQFF
TGCAGCGCCAGACTAGCGGGGGACAATGAGCAGTTCTTC
>TRBJ1-1|TRBV18|.|.
CASSPLESENTEAFF
TGTGCCAGCTCACCACTGGAGTCCGAGAACACTGAAGCTTTCTTT
>TRBJ1-1|TRBV19|TRBD1|.
CASSIPTGGTEAFF
TGTGCCAGTAGTATCCCGACAGGGGGGACTGAAGCTTTCTTT
>TRBJ1-6|TRBV4-1|.|.
CASSQEAGPGNSPLHF
TGCGCCAGCAGCCAAGAGGCGGGTCCGGGTAATTCACCCCTCCACTTT
>TRBJ2-3|TRBV13|TRBD2|.
CASSPRLAGYTDTQYF
TGTGCCAGCAGCCCCCGACTAGCGGGCTACACAGATACGCAGTATTTT
>TRBJ2-2|TRBV7-9|.|.
CASSSGTGELFF
TGTGCCAGCAGCTCAGGCACCGGGGAGCTGTTTTTT
>TRBJ2-7|TRBV19|TRBD1|.
CASSMGQGPYEQYF
TGTGCCAGTAGTATGGGACAGGGTCCCTACGAGCAGTACTTC
>TRBJ2-2|TRBV6-6|.|.
CASSQSGTGELFF
TGTGCCAGCAGTCAGAGCGGCACCGGGGAGCTGTTTTTT
>TRBJ1-2|TRBV25-1|TRBD1|.
CASSPPGQGIVGYGYTF
TGTGCCAGCAGTCCCCCGGGACAGGGTATTGTGGGGTATGGCTACACCTTC
>TRBJ2-6|TRBV19|.|.
CASSLQGFGANVLTF
TGTGCCAGTAGTTTACAGGGCTTTGGGGCCAACGTCCTGACTTTC
>TRBJ2-2|TRBV19|.|.
CASSTGIGGELFF
TGTGCCAGTAGTACCGGGATCGGCGGGGAGCTGTTTTTT
>TRBJ2-7|TRBV7-3|TRBD2|.
CASSARGDSYEQYF
TGTGCCAGCAGCGCCCGGGGGGACTCCTACGAGCAGTACTTC
>TRBJ2-3|TRBV2|.|.
CASSEGRASTDTQYF
TGTGCCAGCAGTGAGGGCAGGGCAAGTACAGATACGCAGTATTTT
>TRBJ2-1|TRBV27|TRBD2|.
CASSIGTSGRNEQFF
TGTGCCAGCAGTATTGGGACTAGCGGGCGCAATGAGCAGTTCTTC
>TRBJ2-1|TRBV19|TRBD1|.
CASSLIKGANYNEQFF
TGTGCCAGTAGTCTGATTAAGGGGGCCAACTACAATGAGCAGTTCTTC
>TRBJ2-7|TRBV15|TRBD1|.
CATSPPGTDNEQYF
TGTGCCACCAGCCCCCCGGGGACAGACAACGAGCAGTACTTC
>TRBJ1-1|TRBV7-9|.|.
CASSSLDDEAFF
TGTGCCAGCAGCTCGCTAGACGATGAAGCTTTCTTT
>TRBJ2-2|TRBV19|TRBD2|.
CASSIGSGLAGDPSGELFF
TGTGCCAGTAGTATAGGTTCGGGACTAGCGGGAGACCCGTCCGGGGAGCTGTTTTTT
>TRBJ2-7|TRBV7-9|TRBD1|.
CASSNPSGQGYEQYF
TGTGCCAGCAGCAATCCTTCGGGACAGGGATACGAGCAGTACTTC
>TRBJ1-1|TRBV28|.|few
CASSLYGGSVTEAFF
TGTGCCAGCAGTTTATACGGGGGGAGTGTCACTGAAGCTTTCTTT
>TRBJ2-3|TRBV19|.|.
CASRLVHVNTDTQYF
TGTGCCAGTAGACTAGTCCATGTGAACACAGATACGCAGTATTTT
>TRBJ2-2|TRBV13|.|.
CASSGPGLNTGELFF
TGTGCCAGCAGCGGGCCGGGACTTAACACCGGGGAGCTGTTTTTT
>TRBJ1-1|TRBV7-9|TRBD1|.
CASSDGTGNTEAFF
TGTGCCAGCAGCGACGGGACAGGGAACACTGAAGCTTTCTTT
>TRBJ1-2|TRBV27|.|once
CASSFNPSRPLHNYGYTF
TGTGCCAGCAGTTTCAACCCCAGCAGGCCCCTCCATAACTATGGCTACACCTTC
>TRBJ2-1|TRBV9|.|.
CASSVDPDTHNEQFF
TGTGCCAGCAGCGTAGACCCGGACACACACAATGAGCAGTTCTTC
>TRBJ2-1|TRBV6-5|TRBD2|.
CASRRLAGALNEQFF
TGTGCCAGCAGACGACTAGCGGGAGCTCTCAATGAGCAGTTCTTC
>TRBJ2-7|TRBV11-3|TRBD1|.
CASRKRGTGQIFLYEQYF
TGTGCCAGCAGAAAAAGGGGGACAGGGCAAATTTTTCTCTACGAGCAGTACTTC
>TRBJ1-6|TRBV27|TRBD1|.
CASSFTWDRMDSYNSPLHF
TGTGCCAGCAGTTTCACCTGGGACAGAATGGACTCCTATAATTCCCCCCTCCACTTT
>TRBJ2-5|TRBV7-8|.|.
CASSFAGTPGEETQYF
TGTGCCAGCAGCTTTGCGGGAACCCCAGGAGAAGAGACCCAGTACTTC
>TRBJ2-5|TRBV9|.|.
CASSPYGTSGETQYF
TGTGCCAGCAGCCCTTACGGGACTTCTGGAGAGACCCAGTACTTC
>TRBJ2-1|TRBV13|TRBD2|.
CASSPPLAGGLNEQFF
TGTGCCAGCAGCCCCCCCCTAGCGGGGGGTCTCAATGAGCAGTTCTTC
>TRBJ2-3|TRBV27|.|.
CASSSSGGVEQYF
TGTGCCAGCAGTAGCTCGGGCGGGGTTGAGCAGTATTTT
>TRBJ2-1|TRBV7-9|.|.
CASSLTASGPSSYNEQFF
TGTGCCAGCAGCTTAACTGCGAGCGGCCCAAGCTCCTACAATGAGCAGTTCTTC
>TRBJ1-5|TRBV23-1|.|.
CASSQRRGGGQPQHF
TGCGCCAGCAGTCAACGACGGGGCGGGGGGCAGCCCCAGCATTTT
>TRBJ2-7|TRBV11-3|.|.
CASSSRDKPYEQYF
TGTGCCAGCAGCTCCCGGGACAAGCCCTACGAGCAGTACTTC
>TRBJ1-1|TRBV6-1|.|.
CASSGGQNTEAFF
TGTGCCAGCAGTGGAGGACAGAACACTGAAGCTTTCTTT
>TRBJ1-5|TRBV19|.|.
CASSIGGRGFHQPQHF
TGTGCCAGTAGTATAGGGGGGCGCGGGTTCCATCAGCCCCAGCATTTT
>TRBJ2-1|TRBV28|TRBD2|.
CASSSRLAGGYNEQFF
TGTGCCAGCAGTTCTCGACTAGCGGGAGGGTACAATGAGCAGTTCTTC
>TRBJ2-5|TRBV6-5|TRBD2|.
CASRPLAGGGETQYF
TGTGCCAGCAGACCTCTAGCGGGGGGAGGAGAGACCCAGTACTTC
>TRBJ2-1|TRBV28|TRBD2|.
CASTRLGLAGTSSYNEQFF
TGTGCCAGCACTAGGCTGGGACTAGCGGGAACAAGCTCCTACAATGAGCAGTTCTTC
>TRBJ2-2|TRBV7-2|TRBD2|.
CASSPERAGGNTGELFF
TGTGCCAGCAGCCCAGAGCGAGCGGGGGGGAACACCGGGGAGCTGTTTTTT
>TRBJ2-5|TRBV7-9|TRBD1|.
CASSPRDREQETQYF
TGTGCCAGCAGCCCCCGGGACAGGGAACAAGAGACCCAGTACTTC
>TRBJ2-1|TRBV11-2|TRBD2|.
CASSPGLVNEQFF
TGTGCCAGCAGCCCGGGACTAGTAAATGAGCAGTTCTTC
>TRBJ2-7|TRBV29-1|TRBD2|.
CSVGPGLADEQYF
TGCAGCGTTGGTCCGGGACTAGCGGACGAGCAGTACTTC
>TRBJ2-3|TRBV2|TRBD2|.
CASSEAGAGGFTDTQYF
TGTGCCAGCAGTGAAGCCGGGGCGGGGGGGTTTACAGATACGCAGTATTTT
>TRBJ2-1|TRBV7-9|TRBD1|.
CASSLEGTGDANQFF
TGTGCCAGTAGCTTAGAAGGGACAGGGGATGCCAACCAGTTCTTC
>TRBJ2-7|TRBV5-6|.|.
CASSLVGVENEQYF
TGTGCCAGCAGCTTGGTAGGGGTCGAAAACGAGCAGTACTTC
>TRBJ1-1|TRBV27|TRBD1|.
CASSYSGGNEAFF
TGTGCCAGCAGTTACTCAGGGGGTAATGAAGCTTTCTTT